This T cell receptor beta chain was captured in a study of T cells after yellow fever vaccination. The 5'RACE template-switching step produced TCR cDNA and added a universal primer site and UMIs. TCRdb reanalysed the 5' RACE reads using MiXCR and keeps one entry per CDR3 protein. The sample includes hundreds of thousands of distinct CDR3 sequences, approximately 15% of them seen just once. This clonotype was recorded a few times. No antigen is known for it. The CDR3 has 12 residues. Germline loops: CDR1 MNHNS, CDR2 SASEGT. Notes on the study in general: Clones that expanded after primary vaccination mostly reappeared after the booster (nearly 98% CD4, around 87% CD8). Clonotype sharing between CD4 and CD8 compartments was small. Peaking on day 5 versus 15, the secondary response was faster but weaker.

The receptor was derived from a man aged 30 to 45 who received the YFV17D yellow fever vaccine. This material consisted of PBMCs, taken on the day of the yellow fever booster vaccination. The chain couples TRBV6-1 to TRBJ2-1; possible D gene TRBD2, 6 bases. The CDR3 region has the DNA TGTGGTGCGACGGGAGAGCGCAATGAGCAGTTCTTC. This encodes CGATGERNEQFF.